This TCR beta chain was documented in a study of T cell repertoires in cytomegalovirus infection (dated by TCRdb to about 2019). Concerning the study at large: The HLA type of each donor mattered for the analysis, because public TCR beta signatures pointed to carriage of CMV infection along with the matching HLA type.

With regard to this clonotype: This receptor's antigen is unknown. Base qualities are not at hand, and no much larger clone is one base apart.

Data came from an Illumina HiSeq 1500. TCRdb trimmed public reads at Q25 via fastp, called clones via MiXCR and kept in-frame beta chains. Every entry covers one CDR3 protein and lists the most common genes and DNA from its rows. The sample includes about 230,000 distinct CDR3 sequences, with over 20% observed a single time. The ten largest make up around a sixth of the sample. The research as a whole found: The ex vivo response was dominated by HLA-C-restricted CMV-specific TCR beta clonotypes, and the single most frequent clonotype in two of eight donors was supplied by these HLA-C-restricted clonotypes. In both this cohort and an independent roughly 350-donor cohort, the cumulative frequency of public TCR beta family members distinguished carriers of CMV infection plus the relevant HLA type.

As encoded in the germline V gene, CDR1 is SGHDT while CDR2 is YYEEEE. At the junction V is shortened by 2 bases and J by 2 bases, with 11 bases in between. The cysteine opens and the phenylalanine closes a CDR3 of 15 amino acids. This entry keeps only the CDR3 DNA: 45 bases, framed from base 1. This TCR derives from a human donor in good health (CMV status not recorded). Some clones in this sample may be carry-over from other donors' samples. The chain couples TRBV5-6 to TRBJ1-5; tentative D gene TRBD1, with 5 bases matching. Sequencing was done on a sample of CD8+ T cells from PBMCs. The DNA sequence follows: TGTGCCAGCAGCTTCCAAGGGGCGGGCAATCAGCCCCAGCATTTT. It specifies CASSFQGAGNQPQHF.